This T cell receptor (beta chain) was captured by sequencing in a study of beta chain features in type 1 diabetes. This CDR3 region has 12 residues. V was pared by 4 bases and J by 3 bases, with 6 bases between. CDR1 is SQVTM and CDR2 is ANQGSEA in the germline V gene. As every portion of the isolated RNA was reverse transcribed, the sequencing read expressed TCRB transcripts. Here immunoSEQ multiplex PCR was the method, and the copy in TCRdb shows in-frame clones only, minus some. The table has 400,000 to 550,000 clones, around 10% seen once; the top ten hold 0.046%. The rearrangement uses TRBV29-1 and TRBJ1-4; D not resolved. This TCR came from a woman between 18 and 29 years old in good health. Sequencing was performed on naive CD4+ T cells from blood. The CDR3 loop reads CSVGRANEKLFF. The CDR3 nucleotides read TGCAGCGTTGGACGGGCTAATGAAAAACTGTTTTTT.